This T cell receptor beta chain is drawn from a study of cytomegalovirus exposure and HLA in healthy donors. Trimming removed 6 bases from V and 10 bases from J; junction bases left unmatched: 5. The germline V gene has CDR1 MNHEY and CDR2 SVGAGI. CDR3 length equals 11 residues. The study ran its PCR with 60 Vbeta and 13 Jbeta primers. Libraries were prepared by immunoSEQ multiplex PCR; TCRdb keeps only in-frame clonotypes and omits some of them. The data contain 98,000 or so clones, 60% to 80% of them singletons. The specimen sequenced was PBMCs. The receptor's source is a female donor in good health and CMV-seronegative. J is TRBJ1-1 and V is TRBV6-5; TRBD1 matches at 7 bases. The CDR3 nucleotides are TGTGCCAGCAGAACAGGGGTTTCAGCTTTCTTT. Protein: CASRTGVSAFF.